The 14 T cell receptor beta chains listed next were all sequenced from one sample in a study of blood T cell repertoires in COVID-19. The data were produced by immunoSEQ multiplex PCR, yet TCRdb's version contains in-frame clones alone and is incomplete. The table shows approximately 90,000 clones, with approximately 80% occurring only once. Material: peripheral blood. These receptors all stem from a man aged 65 to 79 with COVID-19, enrolled during active disease.

There are a few counts of this clone. The chain has TRBV30 and TRBJ2-2; no clear D. The CDR3 loop spans 16 amino acids. CDR1 and CDR2 from the germline V gene are GTSNPN and SVGIG (reference sequence). The V and J ends lost 3 bases and 0 bases respectively, with 14 bases between them. The CDR3 DNA is TGTGCCTGGAGATTGCCCTATCGGGCGAACACCGGGGAGCTGTTTTTT. Translation gives CAWRLPYRANTGELFF.

The rearrangement links TRBV18 to TRBJ2-4; 8 positions match TRBD1. The V and J ends lost 5 bases and 4 bases, in that order; junction bases with no gene match: 4. This CDR3 spans 14 amino acids. Germline values: CDR1 KGHSH, CDR2 LQKENI. CDR3 sequence: CASSDGQGKNIQYF. CDR3 bases: TGTGCCAGCTCAGACGGACAGGGAAAAAACATTCAGTACTTC.

This sequence joins TRBV6-5 and TRBJ2-1; TRBD1 agrees at 10 bases. The CDR3 is 15 residues long. Germline assignment: CDR1 MNHEY and CDR2 SVGAGI. After removal of 2 bases from V and 3 bases from J, the junction contained 1 base not matched to a gene. CDR3 amino acids: CASSYRTGGYNEQFF. CDR3 bases: TGTGCCAGCAGTTACAGGACAGGGGGCTACAATGAGCAGTTCTTC.

V and J are TRBV4-1 and TRBJ2-1, with D uncertain. In germline, CDR1 is MGHRA, CDR2 YSYEKL. V gave up 0 bases and J gave up 10 bases, with 10 bases separating them. CDR3 length: 13 amino acids. The CDR3 spells CASSQDLRQEQFF. The CDR3 nucleotides are TGCGCCAGCAGCCAAGATCTGCGACAAGAGCAGTTCTTC.

The chain is built from TRBV9 and TRBJ2-5; 14 positions agree with TRBD2. The germline gives CDR1 SGDLS, CDR2 YYNGEE. V shed 0 bases and J 5 bases; nucleotides not matched to a gene: 3. This CDR3 has 16 residues. This CDR3 is CASSVGTSGRMETQYF. The CDR3, as DNA: TGTGCCAGCAGCGTAGGGACTAGCGGGAGGATGGAGACCCAGTACTTC. The full variable domain, with the rest looked up from reference TRBV9 and TRBJ2-5, is DSGVTQTPKHLITATGQRVTLRCSPRSGDLSVYWYQQSLDQGLQFLIQYYNGEERAKGNILERFSAQQFPDLHSELNLSSLELGDSALYFCASSVGTSGRMETQYFGPGTRLLVL.

The chain links TRBV29-1 to TRBJ2-3, with D hard to call. The germline V and J ends were trimmed by 3 bases and 0 bases, with 7 bases remaining between them. The CDR3 loop spans 13 amino acids. The germline CDR1 and CDR2 sequences are SQVTM and ANQGSEA. The CDR3 loop is CSVDQASTDTQYF. CDR3 in DNA: TGCAGCGTTGATCAGGCAAGCACAGATACGCAGTATTTT.

The chain employs TRBV9 and TRBJ2-2; 16 bases are a match to TRBD2. The CDR3 covers 18 residues. Germline CDR1 is SGDLS and CDR2 is YYNGEE. Trimming at V came to 3 bases and at J to 3 bases, leaving 5 bases not matched to a gene. The CDR3 here is CASSAGTSGGADTGELFF. In nucleotides, the CDR3 is TGTGCCAGCAGCGCCGGGACTAGCGGGGGGGCGGACACCGGGGAGCTGTTTTTT.

The rearrangement links TRBV12-3 or TRBV12-4 to TRBJ1-1, with 9 bases identical to TRBD1. Trimming took 5 bases from V and 5 from J; bases not matched to a gene: 3. CDR3 length equals 13 residues. The chain's CDR3 is CASSGTGLTEAFF. Written as DNA, the CDR3 is TGTGCCAGCAGTGGGACAGGGCTTACTGAAGCTTTCTTT.

V gene TRBV10-1 combines with J gene TRBJ1-1, with 7 bases matching TRBD1. In germline, CDR1 is WNHNN, CDR2 SYGVQD (reference sequence). Trimming removed 10 bases from V and 11 bases from J; junction bases left unmatched: 10. The CDR3 is 11 amino acids. Here the CDR3 reads CATIGRGPAFF. The CDR3 DNA is TGCGCCACCATAGGAAGGGGGCCTGCTTTCTTT.

CDR3 DNA: TGCGCCAGCAGCTCTTCAGGTTTGGATTCACCCCTCCACTTT. It yields the protein CASSSSGLDSPLHF. The rearrangement uses TRBV5-1 and TRBJ1-6; D is ambiguous. Deletions cut 3 bases from V and 8 bases from J, with 12 bases between. CDR3 length equals 14 residues. CDR1 is SGHRS and CDR2 is YFSETQ in the germline V gene.

The J gene is TRBJ1-6, the V gene TRBV18, with D tentatively TRBD1 (6 bases). The CDR3 is 14 amino acids. CDR1 and CDR2 from the germline V gene are KGHSH and LQKENI. V lost 2 bases to trimming and J lost 6 bases, with 8 bases between them. CDR3 in amino acids: CASSPGGRNSPLHF. CDR3 sequence (DNA): TGTGCCAGCTCACCAGGGGGCCGTAATTCACCCCTCCACTTT.

The rearrangement links TRBV9 to TRBJ1-3, with TRBD1 matching 12 bases. The CDR3 extends over 19 amino acids. Looked up from germline, CDR1 is SGDLS and CDR2 is YYNGEE. The trim removed 4 bases at V and 0 bases at J, leaving 11 bases unmatched. CDR3 protein: CASSISPGQGASSGNTIYF. For the CDR3, the DNA is TGTGCCAGCAGCATAAGTCCGGGACAGGGGGCTAGCTCTGGAAACACCATATATTTT.

The J gene is TRBJ2-3, the V gene TRBV20-1; 15 positions match TRBD2. The germline gives CDR1 DFQATT, CDR2 SNEGSKA (reference sequence). This CDR3 contains 17 residues. J was trimmed by 5 bases and V by 3 bases; bases with no gene match: 9. As DNA, the CDR3 is TGCAGTGCTAGTCCCGGGACTAGCGGGAGGTCGGTAGATACGCAGTATTTT. It codes for CSASPGTSGRSVDTQYF.

With regard to this clone: A much larger clone lies a single base off, so this may be a read error. The chain employs TRBV10-3 and TRBJ2-3; TRBD2 matches at 9 bases. Germline CDR1 and CDR2: ENHRY and SYGVKD. The CDR3 length is 14 residues. Trimming removed 9 bases from V and 9 bases from J; junction bases left unmatched: 13. The CDR3 here is CAMWSAGGVKTQYF. The DNA of the CDR3 is TGTGCCATGTGGTCGGCGGGGGGGGTGAAAACGCAGTATTTT.